The clone carrying this T cell receptor (beta chain) was found a few times. What it binds is not known. Synthesis of cDNA used 5'RACE (with 10-nucleotide random UMIs). TCRdb re-called the 5' RACE reads through MiXCR, storing one row per CDR3 protein. The sample includes 87,000 or so distinct CDR3 sequences, roughly 4% seen only once; the top ten take 6%. These data belong to a study of neurological immune-mediated disorders. Background on the study: Within the group of 34 multiple sclerosis patients, approximately 31 were relapsing-remitting, while 3 were secondary progressive. Study results and caveats: When the repertoires were grouped phylogenetically, those of 18 of the 34 multiple sclerosis patients came together in a single cluster of related CDR3 sequences, which points to a possible repertoire-level signature. The study found no CDR3 amino acid sequences shared by expanded clones across subjects, suggesting private repertoires in all groups.

The sequencing input was PBMCs. This TCR came from a woman younger than 30 with multiple sclerosis.

CDR3 in DNA: TGTGCCAGCAGCGCCGGGACTAGCGGGAGCGGCTACGAGCAGTACTTC. Protein product: CASSAGTSGSGYEQYF. The V gene is TRBV7-9, the J gene TRBJ2-7; 14 bases line up with TRBD2. Germline CDR1 SEHNR, CDR2 FQNEAQ (reference sequence). Losses at the gene ends were 5 bases for V and 3 bases for J; bases not matched to a gene: 6. The CDR3 contains 16 residues.